This TCR beta chain comes out of a study of cytomegalovirus exposure and HLA in healthy donors. Study-level points and caveats: It was shown in a later analysis that HLA-associated TCR beta chains were more clonally expanded than other, equally common chains. Accurate prediction of HLA-A and HLA-B alleles (for most subjects) was reportedly achieved from TCR beta sequences.

PCR employed 60 Vbeta and 13 Jbeta primers. Per the authors' pipeline: There were about 80 million unique TCR beta chains by a later count, and approximately 12 million of them were shared. The repertoire was sequenced with immunoSEQ multiplex PCR; TCRdb's copy has only in-frame clones and lacks some. V and J calls and clone size follow that table, whereas D and trimming were derived from the DNA. The table records approximately 160,000 clones, over 80% of them present only once. V was trimmed by 7 bases and J by 5 bases, leaving 23 bases between them. The CDR3 is made up of 16 amino acids. Germline-derived CDR1 and CDR2 are MDHEN and SYDVKM. Remarks on this clone: The antigen is undetermined.

The sequence was collected from a man aged 50 or older in good health and CMV-seropositive. The sequenced sample consisted of PBMCs. The chain couples TRBV28 to TRBJ1-1, with TRBD1 as a possible D gene (6 bases). Here the CDR3 reads CASTGTGSPRDTEAFF. The CDR3 region has the DNA TGTGCCAGCACCGGCACAGGGTCCCCTCGGGATACTGAAGCTTTCTTT. The complete variable domain, with remaining parts taken from reference TRBV28 and TRBJ1-1, reads DVKVTQSSRYLVKRTGEKVFLECVQDMDHENMFWYRQDPGLGLRLIYFSYDVKMKEKGDIPEGYSVSREKKERFSLILESASTNQTSMYLCASTGTGSPRDTEAFFGQGTRLTVV.